Shown below are 22 T cell receptor beta chains from a single sample sequenced in a study of blood T cell repertoires in COVID-19. The assay was immunoSEQ multiplex PCR, and TCRdb's table has in-frame clones only and misses some. The repertoire holds some 80,000 clones, about 88% seen once, with roughly 8% in the top ten. The sequenced sample was peripheral blood. The receptor set was obtained from an elderly man with active or convalescent COVID-19.

V and J are TRBV11-3 and TRBJ1-3; D remains ambiguous. The CDR3 has 16 amino acids. The germline CDR1 and CDR2 sequences are SGHNT and YENEEA. V lost 2 bases and J 0 bases, leaving 11 bases between the germline ends. The CDR3 loop is CASSLPGLSSGNTIYF. DNA for the CDR3: TGTGCCAGCAGCTTACCCGGTTTGAGCTCTGGAAACACCATATATTTT.

This clone was counted at least ten times. The V call is TRBV25-1, the J call TRBJ2-2, with D tentatively TRBD1 (5 bases). This CDR3 region has 15 residues. V lost 1 base, J lost 3 bases, and 9 bases lay in between. Germline V gene lookup returns CDR1 MGHDK and CDR2 SYGVNS. The CDR3 protein is CASSESRGDTGELFF. The DNA for the CDR3 is TGTGCCAGCAGTGAATCAAGGGGTGACACCGGGGAGCTGTTTTTT.

The rearrangement joins TRBV6-5 to TRBJ1-4; possibly TRBD1 for D (5 bases). The CDR3 covers 15 residues. Trimming took 4 bases from V and 3 from J, leaving 12 bases between them. Germline lookup yields CDR1 MNHEY and CDR2 SVGAGI. The CDR3 DNA reads as TGTGCCAGCAGTTTTGGGGCGTCGGCTAATGAAAAACTGTTTTTT. Its translation: CASSFGASANEKLFF.

V gene TRBV4-1 combines with J gene TRBJ2-1, with 13 bases identical to TRBD2. The CDR3 runs to 16 residues. The V segment lost 0 bases and the J segment 9 bases; nucleotides outside the gene matches: 5. CDR1 is MGHRA, CDR2 YSYEKL, per germline. CDR3 coding DNA: TGCGCCAGCAGCCAAGATCGGGGACTAGCGGGGTTTGAGCAGTTCTTC. It encodes CASSQDRGLAGFEQFF.

The rearrangement links TRBV9 to TRBJ1-4; D not resolved. The germline V gene has CDR1 SGDLS and CDR2 YYNGEE. Trimming took 0 bases from V and 4 from J, leaving 10 bases between them. CDR3 length: 15 residues. CDR3 sequence: CASSVGNSFNEKLFF. DNA of the CDR3: TGTGCCAGCAGCGTAGGAAACAGTTTTAATGAAAAACTGTTTTTT.

There are a few counts of this clone. The rearrangement joins TRBV5-1 to TRBJ1-1; D ambiguous. The CDR3 is 13 amino acids. Trimming took off 3 bases at V and 3 bases at J, with 9 bases between the two ends. Germline V gives CDR1 SGHRS, CDR2 YFSETQ. The chain's CDR3 is CASSSGLDTEAFF. CDR3 nucleotide sequence: TGCGCCAGCAGCTCTGGACTAGACACTGAAGCTTTCTTT. The full variable domain, completed using reference TRBV5-1 and TRBJ1-1, is KAGVTQTPRYLIKTRGQQVTLSCSPISGHRSVSWYQQTPGQGLQFLFEYFSETQRNKGNFPGRFSGRQFSNSRSEMNVSTLELGDSALYLCASSSGLDTEAFFGQGTRLTVV.

As regards this clone: This same CDR3 is encoded by further DNA sequences in the sample. The rearrangement links TRBV5-1 to TRBJ1-5; no definite D call. Germline V gene sequence: CDR1 SGHRS, CDR2 YFSETQ. Trimming took 1 base from V and 1 from J, leaving 9 bases between them. The CDR3 totals 15 residues. The CDR3 region is CASSLSGGSNQPQHF. The CDR3 DNA reads as TGCGCCAGCAGCTTGTCGGGAGGGAGCAATCAGCCCCAGCATTTT.

This clone was seen a few times. CDR3 in amino acids: CASSLLGTAGNTIYF. The DNA of the CDR3 is TGCGCCAGCAGCCTCCTCGGGACAGCTGGAAACACCATATATTTT. The chain carries TRBV4-1 and TRBJ1-3, with 7 bases aligning to TRBD1. V lost 4 bases and J lost 2; bases outside the gene matches: 5. CDR1 is MGHRA, CDR2 YSYEKL, per germline. The CDR3 consists of 15 residues.

The chain joins TRBV21-1 to TRBJ1-4; the listed D gene, TRBD1, was not tested against the DNA. TRBV21-1 constitutes a pseudogene. This CDR3 is built from 14 residues. The CDR3 spells CASSRDRANEKLFF. The CDR3 DNA follows: TGTGCCAGCAGCCGGGACAGAGCTAATGAAAAACTGTTTTTT.

This clone was observed a single time. The CDR3 DNA follows: TGTGCCAGCAGTTACACCCGACAGACAGATACGCAGTATTTT. Protein sequence: CASSYTRQTDTQYF. The chain uses TRBV6-5 and TRBJ2-3; TRBD1 might be the D (5 bases). In germline, CDR1 is MNHEY, CDR2 SVGAGI. CDR3 length: 14 residues. Trimming shortened V by 2 bases and J by 3 bases, and 9 bases separated the two germline ends.

The chain combines TRBV5-4 with TRBJ1-1; D uncertain. Per the germline V gene, CDR1 is SGHNT and CDR2 is YYREEE (reference sequence). With 9 bases removed from V and 4 bases from J, the gap between germline ends came to 16 bases. The CDR3 consists of 13 residues. CDR3 amino acids: CATSTPFGTEAFF. As DNA, the CDR3 is TGTGCCACTAGTACCCCCTTTGGCACTGAAGCTTTCTTT.

V and J are TRBV2 and TRBJ2-1; the match to TRBD2 covers 13 bases. Unmatched junction bases numbered 6, after V lost 4 bases and J lost 9 bases. This CDR3 region has 15 residues. Germline loops: CDR1 SNHLY, CDR2 FYNNEI. The CDR3 spells CASSGLAGGGREQFF. CDR3 DNA: TGTGCCAGCAGTGGACTAGCGGGAGGAGGGCGTGAGCAGTTCTTC.

This rearrangement joins TRBV12-3 or TRBV12-4 to TRBJ1-1, with D uncertain. Trimming shortened V by 3 bases and J by 8 bases, and 13 bases separated the two germline ends. The length of the CDR3 is 13 residues. Written as DNA, the CDR3 is TGTGCCAGCAGTTTGGCGGAGGGATTCGAAGCTTTCTTT. The encoded protein is CASSLAEGFEAFF.

The genes are TRBV12-1 and TRBJ2-1; the listed D gene, TRBD1, was not tested against the DNA. TRBV12-1 is marked as a pseudogene. The CDR3 runs to 19 residues. The CDR3 nucleotides read TGTGCCAGCAGCCCCCGGGACAGGGGCCGTGACTACTCCTACAATGAGCAGTTCTTC. Amino acids: CASSPRDRGRDYSYNEQFF.

Only a few counts were recorded for this clone. The chain couples TRBV6-5 to TRBJ1-2; no definite D call. Germline loops: CDR1 MNHEY, CDR2 SVGAGI. V was shortened by 2 bases and J by 2 bases, with 9 bases between the two germline ends. The CDR3 loop spans 14 amino acids. The CDR3 protein is CASSYHATNYGYTF. CDR3 in DNA: TGTGCCAGCAGTTACCACGCGACAAACTATGGCTACACCTTC.

The chain carries TRBV7-2 and TRBJ2-3; 9 bases fit TRBD2. CDR1 is SGHTA, CDR2 FQGNSA, per germline. V gave up 1 base and J gave up 6 bases; unmatched junction bases: 8. There are 16 residues in the CDR3. CDR3 in DNA: TGTGCCAGCAGCTTAGGGGTAGCGGGGGCCGTGGATACGCAGTATTTT. This translates into CASSLGVAGAVDTQYF.

The chain uses TRBV4-1 and TRBJ2-1, with 8 bases lining up with TRBD2. With V trimmed by 1 base and J by 9 bases, 8 bases remained unmatched. CDR1 is MGHRA and CDR2 is YSYEKL in the germline V gene. The CDR3 is made up of 15 amino acids. CDR3 nucleotide sequence: TGCGCCAGCAGCCAAGGGCGGAGCGGGAGTATTGAGCAGTTCTTC. Translation gives CASSQGRSGSIEQFF.

V usage is TRBV4-2 and J usage is TRBJ2-3; 7 positions agree with TRBD2. With V trimmed by 1 base and J by 1 base, 5 bases remained unmatched. This CDR3 is built from 16 residues. Germline CDR1 reads LGHNA; CDR2 reads YNFKEQ. The CDR3: CASSQVDAGGTDTQYF. In nucleotides, the CDR3 is TGTGCCAGCAGCCAAGTCGATGCGGGGGGCACAGATACGCAGTATTTT.

The chain has TRBV6-6 and TRBJ1-1, with D possibly matching TRBD1 (5 bases). V was cut by 6 bases and J by 0 bases, with 11 bases left in between. This CDR3 spans 14 amino acids. Germline-derived CDR1 and CDR2 are MNHNY and SVGAGI (reference sequence). CDR3 in amino acids: CASRIRVMNTEAFF. CDR3 nucleotides: TGTGCCAGCAGAATCAGGGTTATGAACACTGAAGCTTTCTTT.

The chain uses TRBV5-4 and TRBJ1-1; D is uncertain. There are 14 residues in the CDR3. Germline CDR1 is SGHNT and CDR2 is YYREEE (reference sequence). The germline V and J ends were trimmed by 0 bases and 4 bases, with 10 bases remaining between them. CDR3 DNA sequence: TGTGCCAGCAGCTTGGACCTCCTAGGCACTGAAGCTTTCTTT. Translated, it gives CASSLDLLGTEAFF.

The chain has TRBV19 and TRBJ1-1; TRBD1 agrees at 7 bases. Germline CDR1 reads LNHDA; CDR2 reads SQIVND (reference sequence). The V gene end was trimmed by 5 bases and the J gene end by 4 bases; junction bases not matched to a gene: 10. CDR3 length equals 15 residues. The CDR3 here is CASSLRSQGVTEAFF. In DNA, the CDR3 is TGTGCCAGTAGTCTCAGGTCCCAGGGGGTCACTGAAGCTTTCTTT.

This chain's CDR3 is CATSRGQDQETQYF. The CDR3 nucleotides are TGTGCCACCAGCAGGGGACAGGATCAAGAGACCCAGTACTTC. The chain joins TRBV15 to TRBJ2-5; TRBD1 matches 8 bases. Trimming cost V 3 bases and J 2 bases; bases outside gene matches: 2. The CDR3 spans 14 residues. Per germline, CDR1 LNHNV and CDR2 YYDKDF (reference sequence).